One sample yielded the 6 T cell receptor beta chains listed below, sequenced in a study of radiation and T cells in renal cell carcinoma. Time point of the sample: blood 4 weeks post-SBRT, at nephrectomy. Treatment reported: 15 Gy SBRT to primary tumor, nephrectomy 4 weeks later. Sequencing was performed with immunoSEQ multiplex PCR; in TCRdb, only in-frame clones are kept and a portion is missing. Seen here are about 150,000 clones, 65% to 90% observed once, and the top ten hold around a sixth. The sample consisted of blood, taken from a patient whose treatment included radiotherapy and nephrectomy. The receptors originated from a woman between 45 and 65 years old with renal cell carcinoma.

V is TRBV4-3 and J is TRBJ1-5; tentative D call: TRBD1 (6 bases). This CDR3 is 20 amino acids long. V shed 0 bases and J shed 0 bases, with 21 bases lying between them. Per germline, CDR1 LGHNA and CDR2 YSLEER. Here the CDR3 DNA reads TGCGCCAGCAGCCAAGAGAGCGGGGCCAGGGGCCCCCATAGCAATCAGCCCCAGCATTTT. Protein product: CASSQESGARGPHSNQPQHF.

CDR3 DNA sequence: TGCGCCAGCAGTGGAACCGTCGATGGGGCTGAAGCTTTCTTT. Amino acids: CASSGTVDGAEAFF. The chain carries TRBV5-1 and TRBJ1-1; D remains unclear. The germline V gene has CDR1 SGHRS and CDR2 YFSETQ. The CDR3 loop spans 14 amino acids. The V and J ends lost 5 bases and 6 bases respectively, with 17 bases between them.

J is TRBJ1-1 and V is TRBV5-1, with 8 bases that match TRBD1. The CDR3 length is 13 residues. Germline V gene sequence: CDR1 SGHRS, CDR2 YFSETQ. After removal of 0 bases from V and 10 bases from J, the junction contained 5 bases not matched to a gene. CDR3 amino acids: CASSLVAGGIAFF. CDR3 nucleotide sequence: TGCGCCAGCAGCTTGGTGGCAGGGGGCATAGCTTTCTTT.

In its sample, this clone was seen a few times. The gene calls are TRBV19 and TRBJ2-4; 8 bases map to TRBD1. This CDR3 spans 13 amino acids. V dropped 5 bases and J dropped 5; count of bases not matched to a gene: 2. Germline lookup yields CDR1 LNHDA and CDR2 SQIVND (reference sequence). In nucleotides, the CDR3 is TGTGCCAGTAGTCAGGACAGGGAAAACATTCAGTACTTC. Encoded protein: CASSQDRENIQYF.

The CDR3 DNA is TGTGCCAGTAGTATTAGCGGGAACACAGATACGCAGTATTTT. This codes for CASSISGNTDTQYF. The V and J genes are TRBV19 and TRBJ2-3; 8 bases agree with TRBD2. The ends lost 3 bases at V and 2 bases at J; junction bases unmatched: 1. This CDR3 contains 14 residues. Germline assignment: CDR1 LNHDA and CDR2 SQIVND (reference sequence).

The V call is TRBV5-1, the J call TRBJ1-1; tentative D call: TRBD1 (5 bases). CDR1 SGHRS and CDR2 YFSETQ come from the germline V gene. The germline V and J ends were trimmed by 3 bases and 1 base, with 10 bases remaining between them. There are 14 residues in the CDR3. As DNA, the CDR3 is TGCGCCAGCAGCTCGGCGGGGCGGAACACTGAAGCTTTCTTT. Translation gives CASSSAGRNTEAFF. The full variable domain, completed using reference TRBV5-1 and TRBJ1-1, is KAGVTQTPRYLIKTRGQQVTLSCSPISGHRSVSWYQQTPGQGLQFLFEYFSETQRNKGNFPGRFSGRQFSNSRSEMNVSTLELGDSALYLCASSSAGRNTEAFFGQGTRLTVV.